Each of the 3 T cell receptor beta chains below was sequenced from the same sample in a study of blood T cell repertoires in COVID-19. Libraries were prepared by immunoSEQ multiplex PCR; TCRdb keeps only in-frame clonotypes and omits some of them. The repertoire includes more than 300,000 clones, 88% of them detected once, and more than 1% sits in the top ten. The sequenced material came from PBMCs or T cells enriched from blood (not recorded which). These receptors were obtained from a woman aged 18-30 years who had recovered from COVID-19.

V gene TRBV6-4 combines with J gene TRBJ2-1; D is possibly TRBD1 (7 bases). The CDR3 has 15 residues. V was cut by 4 bases and J by 6 bases, with 16 bases left in between. CDR1 is MRHNA, CDR2 SNTAGT, per germline. This chain's CDR3 is CASSAKAGGGNEQFF. CDR3 DNA sequence: TGTGCCAGCAGTGCTAAGGCAGGGGGAGGCAATGAGCAGTTCTTC.

V is TRBV12-1 and J is TRBJ1-6; TRBD1 was called by the table and not checked on the DNA. TRBV12-1 is a recognized pseudogene. The CDR3 has 17 amino acids. The CDR3 protein is CASSSDDDGHKFSPLHF. Here the CDR3 DNA reads TGTGCCAGCAGCTCAGACGACGACGGACACAAATTTTCACCCCTCCACTTT.

The chain joins TRBV6-1 to TRBJ1-4, with D perhaps matching TRBD1 (6 bases). This CDR3 has 14 residues. V was cut by 3 bases and J by 6 bases, with 11 bases left in between. Germline CDR1 MNHNS, CDR2 SASEGT. This CDR3 is CASSEDSQDEKLFF. CDR3 coding DNA: TGTGCCAGCAGTGAGGACAGCCAAGATGAAAAACTGTTTTTT.